These T cell receptor beta chains were read from a single sample in a study of early T cells in non-severe SARS-CoV-2 infection. TCRdb fed the 5' RACE reads into MiXCR, producing one record per CDR3 protein. Of 25,000 to 30,000 distinct CDR3 sequences listed, roughly 4.2% are singletons. The sequencing input was whole blood. These receptors all come from an adult who was a healthcare worker with PCR-confirmed SARS-CoV-2 infection or an uninfected control (not recorded which). Each CDR3 is given with its conserved first and last residue. A D gene is named only where the DNA matches it firmly. Size values are once, few and many counts, or a class for expanded clones, and some rows have none.

CDR3 | DNA | D | size | J | V
CASSLEGNYGYTF | TGTGCCAGCAGCTTAGAAGGGAACTATGGCTACACCTTC | . | many | TRBJ1-2 | TRBV11-2
CASRGLAGVEGQFF | TGTGCCAGTAGGGGACTAGCGGGAGTCGAGGGGCAGTTCTTC | TRBD2 | many | TRBJ2-1 | TRBV19
CASSLTGWGTDTQYF | TGTGCCAGCAGCTTAACGGGCTGGGGCACAGATACGCAGTATTTT | . | many | TRBJ2-3 | TRBV11-2
CAISDSGGKSEQYF | TGTGCCATCAGTGACTCAGGCGGGAAATCCGAGCAGTACTTC | . | many | TRBJ2-7 | TRBV10-3
CASSSPLVVDTQYF | TGTGCCAGCAGCTCCCCTCTGGTGGTGGATACGCAGTATTTT | . | many | TRBJ2-3 | TRBV7-9
CAIRESATNEKLFF | TGTGCCATCAGAGAGAGCGCAACTAATGAAAAACTGTTTTTT | . | few | TRBJ1-4 | TRBV10-3
CASSQDRGTDTQYF | TGTGCCAGCAGCCAAGACAGGGGCACAGATACGCAGTATTTT | . | few | TRBJ2-3 | TRBV4-2
CASSLGWTDTQYF | TGTGCCAGCAGCTTAGGGTGGACAGATACGCAGTATTTT | . | few | TRBJ2-3 | TRBV7-2
CASSLRSHSGPSTDTQYF | TGTGCCAGCAGTTTAAGGTCACATAGCGGCCCGAGCACAGATACGCAGTATTTT | . | many | TRBJ2-3 | TRBV28
CSARDRGLAGGRQYF | TGCAGTGCTAGGGACAGGGGACTAGCGGGAGGTCGGCAGTACTTC | TRBD2 | few | TRBJ2-7 | TRBV20-1
CASSLELSVGELFF | TGTGCCAGCAGCTTAGAACTCTCCGTCGGGGAGCTGTTTTTT | . | . | TRBJ2-2 | TRBV7-8
CASSFSHQETQYF | TGTGCCAGCAGCTTCAGCCATCAAGAGACCCAGTACTTC | . | many | TRBJ2-5 | TRBV11-2
CASSVSAGVGTEAFF | TGTGCCAGCAGCGTATCGGCAGGGGTGGGCACTGAAGCTTTCTTT | . | . | TRBJ1-1 | TRBV9
CSASPPEGRYEQYF | TGCAGTGCTAGCCCCCCCGAGGGGCGCTACGAGCAGTACTTC | . | many | TRBJ2-7 | TRBV20-1
CASSSAGTGNTEAFF | TGTGCCAGCAGCTCCGCCGGGACAGGGAACACTGAAGCTTTCTTT | TRBD1 | many | TRBJ1-1 | TRBV28
CASSTYRENYGYTF | TGTGCCAGCAGCACATACAGGGAGAACTATGGCTACACCTTC | . | many | TRBJ1-2 | TRBV11-2
CASSRGQVSYEQYF | TGTGCCAGCTCACGCGGACAGGTATCCTACGAGCAGTACTTC | TRBD1 | . | TRBJ2-7 | TRBV18
CVSSRTGTTQGDEQFF | TGTGTCAGCAGCCGAACGGGGACGACTCAGGGCGATGAGCAGTTCTTC | . | few | TRBJ2-1 | TRBV7-3
CASSPSSGRSYEQYF | TGTGCCAGCAGCCCCTCTAGCGGCCGCTCCTACGAGCAGTACTTC | TRBD2 | few | TRBJ2-7 | TRBV7-2
CASSSPFLVKTASLKLFF | TGTGCCAGCAGTTCCCCATTCTTAGTTAAAACCGCCTCTTTGAAACTGTTTTTT | . | . | TRBJ1-4 | TRBV28
CASSYLAANEQFF | TGTGCCAGCAGTTACTTGGCAGCAAATGAGCAGTTCTTC | . | many | TRBJ2-1 | TRBV6-5
CASSLRAGGRTDTQYF | TGTGCCAGCAGCTTACGGGCGGGGGGGCGGACAGATACGCAGTATTTT | TRBD2 | many | TRBJ2-3 | TRBV13
CASSDQGASGMNIQYF | TGCGCCAGCAGTGATCAAGGGGCTAGCGGGATGAACATTCAGTACTTC | TRBD2 | many | TRBJ2-4 | TRBV10-2
CASSPGNSGYNEQFF | TGTGCCAGCAGCCCCGGTAATAGCGGGTACAATGAGCAGTTCTTC | TRBD2 | many | TRBJ2-1 | TRBV3-1
CASSPVPNTEAFF | TGTGCCAGCAGCCCGGTCCCAAACACTGAAGCTTTCTTT | . | many | TRBJ1-1 | TRBV7-7
CSVDSEGAYGYTF | TGCAGCGTTGACTCGGAGGGTGCCTATGGCTACACCTTC | . | few | TRBJ1-2 | TRBV29-1
CASSIGRQEKGARQPQHF | TGTGCCAGTAGTATAGGGCGCCAGGAAAAAGGCGCTAGGCAGCCCCAGCATTTT | . | many | TRBJ1-5 | TRBV19
CASSYDEQGGSYNEQFF | TGTGCCAGCAGTTACGATGAGCAGGGGGGATCCTACAATGAGCAGTTCTTC | . | many | TRBJ2-1 | TRBV6-6
CSAMVGGGVDNEQFF | TGCAGTGCTATGGTCGGCGGGGGGGTAGACAATGAGCAGTTCTTC | TRBD2 | many | TRBJ2-1 | TRBV20-1
CASSRTGFSGGTNTGELFF | TGTGCCAGTAGTCGGACAGGGTTTAGCGGGGGTACGAACACCGGGGAGCTGTTTTTT | . | many | TRBJ2-2 | TRBV19
CSARDSSGRTPRETQYF | TGCAGTGCTAGAGATTCCAGCGGGAGGACCCCCAGAGAGACCCAGTACTTC | TRBD2 | many | TRBJ2-5 | TRBV20-1
CASSSTRANEKLFF | TGTGCCAGCAGCTCAACAAGAGCTAATGAAAAACTGTTTTTT | . | many | TRBJ1-4 | TRBV5-5
CASSFGAGSTGANVLTF | TGTGCCAGCTCCTTCGGGGCAGGGAGCACTGGGGCCAACGTCCTGACTTTC | . | many | TRBJ2-6 | TRBV7-6
CAGEAGVSYNEQFF | TGTGCCGGAGAAGCGGGAGTATCCTACAATGAGCAGTTCTTC | TRBD2 | many | TRBJ2-1 | TRBV7-9
CASSQASGRLSYEQYF | TGTGCCAGCAGCCAAGCTAGCGGGAGGCTAAGCTACGAGCAGTACTTC | TRBD2 | many | TRBJ2-7 | TRBV3-1
CASSDSDTDTQYF | TGTGCCAGCAGTGACTCAGACACAGATACGCAGTATTTT | . | few | TRBJ2-3 | TRBV6-4
CASSSLGLATHGYEQYF | TGTGCCAGCAGCTCCCTCGGACTAGCGACCCATGGGTACGAGCAGTACTTC | TRBD2 | many | TRBJ2-7 | TRBV13
CASSGQGSEKLFF | TGTGCCAGCAGCGGACAGGGAAGTGAAAAACTGTTTTTT | TRBD1 | many | TRBJ1-4 | TRBV6-6
CAWSSGPGTEAFF | TGTGCCTGGAGTTCGGGGCCGGGCACTGAAGCTTTCTTT | . | . | TRBJ1-1 | TRBV30
CAISADTLGADTQYF | TGTGCCATCAGTGCGGATACTCTAGGGGCCGATACGCAGTATTTT | . | medium-sized | TRBJ2-3 | TRBV10-3
CASSLWSSGGDTQYF | TGTGCCAGCAGTTTATGGTCCAGCGGGGGAGATACGCAGTATTTT | TRBD2 | many | TRBJ2-3 | TRBV28
CASSLARPGELFF | TGTGCCAGCAGCTTAGCGCGTCCCGGGGAGCTGTTTTTT | . | many | TRBJ2-2 | TRBV11-1
CASSLWDRGRDTYNEQFF | TGTGCCAGCAGTTTATGGGACAGGGGGCGGGATACCTACAATGAGCAGTTCTTC | TRBD1 | many | TRBJ2-1 | TRBV28
CASSVTPRRGDEKLFF | TGTGCCAGCAGCGTAACCCCGAGGAGGGGAGATGAAAAACTGTTTTTT | . | few | TRBJ1-4 | TRBV9
CASSQDLLVPLVF | TGTGCCAGCAGCCAAGATCTCCTAGTACCCTTAGTCTTC | . | few | TRBJ2-1 | TRBV4-2
CASSRETGAYEQYF | TGTGCCAGCAGTAGGGAGACAGGCGCCTACGAGCAGTACTTC | . | many | TRBJ2-7 | TRBV2
CSARVPGKDYNEQFF | TGCAGTGCTAGGGTTCCGGGAAAAGACTACAATGAGCAGTTCTTC | . | many | TRBJ2-1 | TRBV20-1
CASSLFAGYEQYF | TGTGCCAGCAGCTTGTTTGCGGGCTACGAGCAGTACTTC | . | . | TRBJ2-7 | TRBV7-6
CASSSTGDTQYF | TGTGCCAGCAGCTCGACCGGTGATACGCAGTATTTT | . | many | TRBJ2-3 | TRBV28
CASSEQGASYEQYF | TGCGCCAGCAGCGAACAGGGTGCTTCCTACGAGCAGTACTTC | . | . | TRBJ2-7 | TRBV5-1
CASSPSSGGGDTQYF | TGTGCCAGCAGCCCGAGTAGCGGGGGAGGAGATACGCAGTATTTT | TRBD2 | many | TRBJ2-3 | TRBV2
CASGANGRADTQYF | TGCGCCAGCGGGGCTAACGGGAGGGCAGATACGCAGTATTTT | TRBD2 | many | TRBJ2-3 | TRBV5-1
CSATGLADSSTDTQYF | TGCAGTGCTACAGGACTAGCGGATTCTAGCACAGATACGCAGTATTTT | TRBD2 | many | TRBJ2-3 | TRBV20-1
CASSLDPGANVLTF | TGCGCCAGCAGCTTGGACCCTGGGGCCAACGTCCTGACTTTC | . | many | TRBJ2-6 | TRBV5-1
CASSVYTPGNNSPLHF | TGTGCCAGCAGTGTCTATACTCCAGGCAATAATTCACCCCTCCACTTT | . | many | TRBJ1-6 | TRBV2
CAISGVGQGMTEAFF | TGTGCCATCAGTGGAGTGGGACAGGGTATGACTGAAGCTTTCTTT | TRBD1 | . | TRBJ1-1 | TRBV10-3
CASSAELAGGREFF | TGTGCCAGCAGCGCGGAACTAGCGGGAGGGCGGGAGTTCTTC | TRBD2 | many | TRBJ2-1 | TRBV7-8